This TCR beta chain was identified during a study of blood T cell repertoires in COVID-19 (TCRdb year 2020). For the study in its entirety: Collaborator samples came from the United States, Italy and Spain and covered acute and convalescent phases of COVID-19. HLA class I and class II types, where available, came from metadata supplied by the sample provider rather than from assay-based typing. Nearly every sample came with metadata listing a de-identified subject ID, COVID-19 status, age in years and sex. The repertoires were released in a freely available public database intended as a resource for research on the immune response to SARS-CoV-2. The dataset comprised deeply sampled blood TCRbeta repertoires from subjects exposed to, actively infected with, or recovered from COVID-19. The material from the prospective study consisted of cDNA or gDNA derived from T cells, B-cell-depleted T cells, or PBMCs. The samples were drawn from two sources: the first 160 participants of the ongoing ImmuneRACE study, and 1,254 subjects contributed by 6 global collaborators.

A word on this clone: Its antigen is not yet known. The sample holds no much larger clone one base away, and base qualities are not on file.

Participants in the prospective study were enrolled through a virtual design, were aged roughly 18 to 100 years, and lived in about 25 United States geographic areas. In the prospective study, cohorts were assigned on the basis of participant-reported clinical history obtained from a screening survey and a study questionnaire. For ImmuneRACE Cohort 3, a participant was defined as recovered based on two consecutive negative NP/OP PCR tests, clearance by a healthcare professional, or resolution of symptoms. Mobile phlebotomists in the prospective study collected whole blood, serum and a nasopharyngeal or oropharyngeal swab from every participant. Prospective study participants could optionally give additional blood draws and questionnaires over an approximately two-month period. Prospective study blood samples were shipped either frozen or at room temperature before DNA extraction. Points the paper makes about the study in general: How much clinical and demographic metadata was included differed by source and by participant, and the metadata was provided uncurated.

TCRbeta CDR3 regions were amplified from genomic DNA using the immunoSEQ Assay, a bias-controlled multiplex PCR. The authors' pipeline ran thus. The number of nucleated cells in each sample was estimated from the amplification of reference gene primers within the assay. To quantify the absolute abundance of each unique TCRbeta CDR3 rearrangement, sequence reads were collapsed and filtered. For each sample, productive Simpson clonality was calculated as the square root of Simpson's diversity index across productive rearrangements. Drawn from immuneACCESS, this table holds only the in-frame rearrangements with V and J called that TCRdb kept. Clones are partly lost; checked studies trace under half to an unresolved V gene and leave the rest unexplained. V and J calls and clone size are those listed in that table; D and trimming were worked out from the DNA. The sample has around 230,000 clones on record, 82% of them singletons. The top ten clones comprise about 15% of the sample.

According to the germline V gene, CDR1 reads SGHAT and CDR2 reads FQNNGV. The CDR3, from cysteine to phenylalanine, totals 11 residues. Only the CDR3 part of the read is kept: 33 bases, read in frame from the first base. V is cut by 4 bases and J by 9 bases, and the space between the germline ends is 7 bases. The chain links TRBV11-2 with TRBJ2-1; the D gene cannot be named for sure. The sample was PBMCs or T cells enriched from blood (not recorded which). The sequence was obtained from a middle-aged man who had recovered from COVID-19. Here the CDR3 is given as CASSWLGEQFF. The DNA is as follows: TGTGCCAGCAGCTGGCTTGGTGAGCAGTTCTTC.